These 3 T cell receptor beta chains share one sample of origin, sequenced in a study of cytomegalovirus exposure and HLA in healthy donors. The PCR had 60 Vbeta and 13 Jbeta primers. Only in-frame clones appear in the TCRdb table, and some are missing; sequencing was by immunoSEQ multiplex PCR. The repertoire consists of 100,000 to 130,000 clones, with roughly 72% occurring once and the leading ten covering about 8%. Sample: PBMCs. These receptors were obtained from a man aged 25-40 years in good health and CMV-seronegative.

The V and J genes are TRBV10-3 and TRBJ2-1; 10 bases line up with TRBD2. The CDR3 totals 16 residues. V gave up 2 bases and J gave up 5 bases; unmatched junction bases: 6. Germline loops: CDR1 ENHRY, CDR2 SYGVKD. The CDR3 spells CAISEEHSGGNNEQFF. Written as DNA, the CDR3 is TGTGCCATCAGTGAGGAGCATAGCGGGGGGAACAATGAGCAGTTCTTC.

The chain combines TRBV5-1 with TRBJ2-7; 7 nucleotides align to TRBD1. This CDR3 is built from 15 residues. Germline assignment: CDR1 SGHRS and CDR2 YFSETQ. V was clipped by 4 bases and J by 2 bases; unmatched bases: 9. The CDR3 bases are TGCGCCAGCAGCCCCGGACAGGTGCTTACCTACGAGCAGTACTTC. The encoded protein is CASSPGQVLTYEQYF.

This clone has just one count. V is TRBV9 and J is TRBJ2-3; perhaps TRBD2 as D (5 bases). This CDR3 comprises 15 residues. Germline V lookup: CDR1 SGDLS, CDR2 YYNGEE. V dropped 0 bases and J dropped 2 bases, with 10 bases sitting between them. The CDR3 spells CASSVDLGLTDTQYF. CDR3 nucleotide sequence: TGTGCCAGCAGCGTAGATTTAGGACTCACAGATACGCAGTATTTT. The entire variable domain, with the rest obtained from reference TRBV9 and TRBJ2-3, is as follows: DSGVTQTPKHLITATGQRVTLRCSPRSGDLSVYWYQQSLDQGLQFLIQYYNGEERAKGNILERFSAQQFPDLHSELNLSSLELGDSALYFCASSVDLGLTDTQYFGPGTRLTVL.